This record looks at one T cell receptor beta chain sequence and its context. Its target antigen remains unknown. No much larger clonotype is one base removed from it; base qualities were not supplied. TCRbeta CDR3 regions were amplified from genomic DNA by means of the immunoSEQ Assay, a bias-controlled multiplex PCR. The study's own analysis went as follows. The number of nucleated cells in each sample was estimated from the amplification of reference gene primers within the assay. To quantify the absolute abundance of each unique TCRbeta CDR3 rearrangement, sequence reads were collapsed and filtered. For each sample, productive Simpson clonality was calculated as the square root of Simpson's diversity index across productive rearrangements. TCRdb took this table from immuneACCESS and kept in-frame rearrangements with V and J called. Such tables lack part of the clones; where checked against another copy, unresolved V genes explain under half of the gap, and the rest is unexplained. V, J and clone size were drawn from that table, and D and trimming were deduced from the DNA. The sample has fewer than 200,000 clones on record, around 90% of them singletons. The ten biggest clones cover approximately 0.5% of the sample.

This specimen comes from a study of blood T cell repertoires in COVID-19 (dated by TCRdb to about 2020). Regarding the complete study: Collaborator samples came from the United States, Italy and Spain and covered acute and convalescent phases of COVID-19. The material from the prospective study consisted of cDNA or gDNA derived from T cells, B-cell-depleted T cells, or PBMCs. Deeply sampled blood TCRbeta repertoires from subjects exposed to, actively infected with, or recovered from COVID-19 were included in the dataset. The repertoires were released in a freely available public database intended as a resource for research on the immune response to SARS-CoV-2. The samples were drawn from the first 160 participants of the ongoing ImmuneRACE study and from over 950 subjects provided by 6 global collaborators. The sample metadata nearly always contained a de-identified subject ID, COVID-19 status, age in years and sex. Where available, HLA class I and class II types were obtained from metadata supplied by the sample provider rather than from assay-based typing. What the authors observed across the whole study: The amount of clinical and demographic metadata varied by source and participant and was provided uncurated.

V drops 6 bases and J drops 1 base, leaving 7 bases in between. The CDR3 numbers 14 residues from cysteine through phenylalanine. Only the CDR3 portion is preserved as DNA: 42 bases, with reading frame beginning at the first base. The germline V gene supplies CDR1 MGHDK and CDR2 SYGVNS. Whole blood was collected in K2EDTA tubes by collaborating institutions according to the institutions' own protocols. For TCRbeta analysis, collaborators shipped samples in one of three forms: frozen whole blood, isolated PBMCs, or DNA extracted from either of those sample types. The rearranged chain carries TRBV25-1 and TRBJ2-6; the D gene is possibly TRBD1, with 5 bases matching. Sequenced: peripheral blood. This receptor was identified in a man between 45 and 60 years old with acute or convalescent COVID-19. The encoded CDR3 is CASRAGSGANVLTF. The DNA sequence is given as TGTGCCAGCAGAGCAGGGTCTGGGGCCAACGTCCTGACTTTC.